This is a list of T cell receptor beta chains from one sample in a study of blood T cell repertoires in COVID-19. Only in-frame clones appear in the TCRdb table, and some are missing; sequencing was by immunoSEQ multiplex PCR. The top ten hold under 7% of the sample, which has 130,000 to 150,000 clones, roughly 84% seen once. The sequencing sample was made of PBMCs or T cells enriched from blood (not recorded which). These receptors originate from a woman aged 45-65 years who had been exposed to COVID-19. CDR3s include the opening cysteine and the closing phenylalanine or tryptophan. The D gene is left open where the match is weak. For some rows the clone size is stated as once, few or many, or as a class when expanded; others skip it.

j_call d_call clone_size v_call cdr3_nt cdr3_aa
TRBJ2-1 TRBD2 - TRBV10-1 TGCGCCAGCAGTGCAACGACTAGCGGGGGGGCCTATGAGCAGTTCTTC CASSATTSGGAYEQFF
TRBJ2-7 - - TRBV10-2 TGCGCCAGCAGTGAGGGGCTCTACGAGCAGTACTTC CASSEGLYEQYF
TRBJ1-1 TRBD1 - TRBV5-1 TGCGCCAGCAGCTACCGGGACAGGGGGCCAGGCACTGAAGCTTTCTTT CASSYRDRGPGTEAFF
TRBJ2-1 TRBD1 once TRBV27 TGTGCCAGCAGTCCCGGGACAGGCTACAATGAGCAGTTCTTC CASSPGTGYNEQFF
TRBJ2-1 - - TRBV9 TGTGCCAGCAGCGTAGAAGGGGCCCTCTACAATGAGCAGTTCTTC CASSVEGALYNEQFF
TRBJ1-1 - - TRBV11-2 TGTGCCAGCAGCTTCGAGTCAGGTCTCCACCCTGAAGCTTTCTTT CASSFESGLHPEAFF
TRBJ2-3 - - TRBV9 TGTGCCAGCAACCGCGGCCTGGGCACAGATACGCAGTATTTT CASNRGLGTDTQYF
TRBJ2-2 - - TRBV19 TGTGCCAGTAGCCCATCCCGGGGCACCGGGGAGCTGTTTTTT CASSPSRGTGELFF
TRBJ2-1 TRBD2 - TRBV2 TGTGCCAGCAGAGGACTAGCGGGGAGGAATGAGCAGTTCTTC CASRGLAGRNEQFF
TRBJ2-7 TRBD1 - TRBV11-2 TGTGCCAGCAGCTTAGACGGGACAGTCTACGAGCAGTACTTC CASSLDGTVYEQYF
TRBJ1-3 TRBD1 - TRBV7-2 TGTGCCAGCAGCCCCTGGACAGGGAATAGAAACACCATATATTTT CASSPWTGNRNTIYF
TRBJ1-4 TRBD1 - TRBV6-2/TRBV6-3 TGTGCCAGCAGTTACGGGACAGGGGTTAATGAAAAACTGTTTTTT CASSYGTGVNEKLFF
TRBJ1-1 - - TRBV7-2 TGTGCCAGCAGCAAACTACCCGCCGCCGTCCTGAACACTGAAGCTTTCTTT CASSKLPAAVLNTEAFF
TRBJ2-3 TRBD2 - TRBV14 TGTGCCAGCAGTCGACTAGCGGGGGCCAGGGGAGATACGCAGTATTTT CASSRLAGARGDTQYF
TRBJ1-5 TRBD1 once TRBV7-2 TGTGCCAGCAGCCCCACGACAGGGGGCAGCAATCAGCCCCAGCATTTT CASSPTTGGSNQPQHF
TRBJ1-2 - - TRBV18 TGTGCCAGCTCACCCCACAATGGCTACACCTTC CASSPHNGYTF
TRBJ2-3 TRBD2 - TRBV5-1 TGCGCCAGCAGCTTGGCCGGGACTAGTGGTTACGATACGCAGTATTTT CASSLAGTSGYDTQYF
TRBJ1-3 - - TRBV15 TGTGCCACCAGCAGATCATCATGGGGGCGAGGAAACACCATATATTTT CATSRSSWGRGNTIYF
TRBJ2-1 TRBD2 - TRBV20-1 TGCAGTGCTAGTCTACTAGCGGGGGGGGATGAGCAGTTCTTC CSASLLAGGDEQFF
TRBJ1-1 - - TRBV7-9 TGTGCCAGCAGCTTAGGGGCGGCAGGGAAAGACACTGAAGCTTTCTTT CASSLGAAGKDTEAFF
TRBJ1-2 TRBD1 - TRBV10-3 TGTGCCATCTCTCGAGTGTGGACAGGGGGCTTCGAGTCGTATGGCTACACCTTC CAISRVWTGGFESYGYTF
TRBJ1-1 - - TRBV19 TGTGCCAGTAGTGGGCGCCAGGGAATGGGGAACACTGAAGCTTTCTTT CASSGRQGMGNTEAFF
TRBJ1-5 - - TRBV6-1 TGTGCCAGCAGTGAAGGAGCTGCCACTCAGCCCCAGCATTTT CASSEGAATQPQHF
TRBJ1-2 TRBD1 - TRBV6-5 TGTGCCAGCAGCCCCACCGGGACAGCATATGGCTACACCTTC CASSPTGTAYGYTF
TRBJ1-1 - - TRBV5-5 TGTGCCAGCAGCCCCCATGAAGGCCCCGACAGGTCTGAAGCTTTCTTT CASSPHEGPDRSEAFF
TRBJ2-1 TRBD2 - TRBV19 TGTGCCAGTAGTATTTTACTGGGGGGGGAGCAGTTCTTC CASSILLGGEQFF
TRBJ1-1 TRBD1 - TRBV6-5 TGTGCCAGCAGTCACCGACAGGGTTTCAACACTGAAGCTTTCTTT CASSHRQGFNTEAFF
TRBJ1-1 TRBD1 - TRBV11-2 TGTGCCAGCAGCTTGACAGGGGGCACTGAAGCTTTCTTT CASSLTGGTEAFF
TRBJ2-3 - - TRBV29-1 TGCAGCTCGTTCGGGGGGCGTACGCAGTATTTT CSSFGGRTQYF
TRBJ1-6 - - TRBV7-2 TGTGCCAGCAGCAAGGACAGACCCTCCTATAATTCACCCCTCCACTTT CASSKDRPSYNSPLHF
TRBJ1-2 - - TRBV9 TGTGCCAGCAGCCCTTCGACAGTCTCCTACACCTTC CASSPSTVSYTF
TRBJ1-2 - - TRBV19 TGTGCCAGTAAGGGAGTTTTCTATGGCTACACCTTC CASKGVFYGYTF
TRBJ1-6 - once TRBV27 TGTGCCAGCAGTTGGTCCGGGACAAATAATTCCCCCCTCCACTTT CASSWSGTNNSPLHF
TRBJ2-5 TRBD2 once TRBV6-2/TRBV6-3 TGTGCCAGCAGTTACGGACTAGCGGATCGTGGGGAGACCCAGTACTTC CASSYGLADRGETQYF
TRBJ2-1 - few TRBV15 TGTGCCACCAGCAAAGGTCGGAGTAGCGGCCCCAATGAGCAGTTCTTC CATSKGRSSGPNEQFF
TRBJ1-4 - - TRBV5-1 TGCGCCAGCAGCTTGGACTTAGCTGAAAAACTGTTTTTT CASSLDLAEKLFF
TRBJ2-1 - - TRBV21-1 TGTGCCAGCACCTTCCCGTGCGCTAGCGGATACAATGAGCAGTTCTTC CASTFPCASGYNEQFF
TRBJ2-2 - few TRBV7-8 TGTGCCAGCAGCTTAAGGGGCGGGATGGGCACCGGGGAGCTGTTTTTT CASSLRGGMGTGELFF
TRBJ1-1 TRBD1 - TRBV29-1 TGCAGCGTCCCCAACAGGGGCGTAGAAGCTTTCTTT CSVPNRGVEAFF